These 6 T cell receptor beta chains were sequenced from one sample in a study of spatial heterogeneity in lung cancer (dated by TCRdb to between 2018 and 2020). The sample's time point, from its label and the paper: sample taken at primary tumor resection. Whole RNA extracted from tumor and nontumor lung tissue, or from cryopreserved PBMC samples, was used for TCR sequencing without cell sorting. Libraries were made using 5' RACE. The sequencer was a NextSeq 500. In-frame beta chains were kept once TCRdb had trimmed the public reads at Q25 with fastp and called clones with MiXCR. CDR3 protein duplicates are merged, each entry listing the most common genes and DNA. This sample is represented by about 45,000 distinct CDR3 sequences; around 15% of them were singletons. 50% to 65% of the sample goes to the ten largest clones. This sample comprised PBMCs, obtained at surgery. The receptors originated from a male donor with early-stage non-small cell lung cancer.

This clonotype was detected many times. CDR3 sequence: CASSQALALGTGYTF. In DNA, the CDR3 is TGCGCCAGCAGCCAAGCCCTTGCCTTAGGTACTGGCTACACCTTC. The rearrangement joins TRBV4-1 to TRBJ1-2; no firm D call. This CDR3 comprises 15 residues. The V and J ends lost 1 base and 7 bases respectively, with 16 bases between them. The germline V gene has CDR1 MGHRA and CDR2 YSYEKL.

This chain joins TRBV20-1 and TRBJ2-7, with TRBD2 matching 8 bases. The V gene's germline CDR1 is DFQATT and CDR2 SNEGSKA (reference sequence). This CDR3 is built from 15 residues. The V and J ends lost 5 bases and 6 bases, in that order; junction bases with no gene match: 15. CDR3 DNA: TGCAGTGCTCAATCGACCGGGACTAGTACGGGCGAGCAGTACTTC. It is translated as CSAQSTGTSTGEQYF.

The rearrangement links TRBV5-1 to TRBJ1-2; D possibly corresponds to TRBD1 (6 bases). The CDR3 has 16 residues. Germline V gene sequence: CDR1 SGHRS, CDR2 YFSETQ. Trimming pared 0 bases from V and 1 base from J, leaving 13 bases between. The CDR3 region has the DNA TGCGCCAGCAGCTTGGAGGGGACAAATAATAACTATGGCTACACCTTC. This sequence encodes CASSLEGTNNNYGYTF. The full variable domain, in which reference TRBV5-1 and TRBJ1-2 provide the parts outside the CDR3, is KAGVTQTPRYLIKTRGQQVTLSCSPISGHRSVSWYQQTPGQGLQFLFEYFSETQRNKGNFPGRFSGRQFSNSRSEMNVSTLELGDSALYLCASSLEGTNNNYGYTFGSGTRLTVV.

In this sample, this clonotype turned up a few times. The CDR3 here is CASSADGYEQYF. The CDR3 bases are TGTGCCAGCTCAGCTGACGGGTACGAGCAGTACTTC. The rearrangement links TRBV18 to TRBJ2-7, with D uncertain. V shed 5 bases and J shed 4 bases, with 9 bases lying between them. The CDR3 runs 12 residues. From germline, CDR1 is KGHSH and CDR2 LQKENI.

This clonotype was counted many times. The chain employs TRBV9 and TRBJ2-2, with 9 nucleotides matching TRBD1. CDR3 length equals 15 residues. The germline CDR1 and CDR2 sequences are SGDLS and YYNGEE. The V and J ends lost 4 bases and 7 bases, in that order; junction bases with no gene match: 8. DNA of the CDR3: TGTGCCAGCAGCACCCGCACAGGGGGCCTCGGGGAGCTGTTTTTT. Its protein is CASSTRTGGLGELFF.

This chain joins TRBV20-1 and TRBJ1-1; D not certain. The germline gives CDR1 DFQATT, CDR2 SNEGSKA (reference sequence). The V gene lost 7 bases and the J gene lost 3 bases, with 15 bases spanning the gap. The CDR3 is 13 residues long. The CDR3 is CSGTDTRYTEAFF. CDR3 DNA: TGCAGTGGAACAGACACCCGTTACACTGAAGCTTTCTTT.